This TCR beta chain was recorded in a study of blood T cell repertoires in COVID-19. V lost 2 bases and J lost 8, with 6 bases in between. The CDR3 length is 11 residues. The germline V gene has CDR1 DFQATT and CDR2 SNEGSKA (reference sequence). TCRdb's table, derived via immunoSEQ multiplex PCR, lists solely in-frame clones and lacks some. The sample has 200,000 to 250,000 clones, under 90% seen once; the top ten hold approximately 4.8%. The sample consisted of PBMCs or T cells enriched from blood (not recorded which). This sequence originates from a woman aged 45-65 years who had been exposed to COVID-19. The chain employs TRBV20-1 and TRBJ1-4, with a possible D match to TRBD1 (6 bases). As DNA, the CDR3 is TGCAGTGCTAGAAGGGGGGAAAAACTGTTTTTT. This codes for CSARRGEKLFF.